The clone carrying this T cell receptor (beta chain) occurred many times. Antigen unknown. TCRbeta library preparation incorporated unique molecular identifiers. TCRdb called the PCR reads again in MiXCR, with one record for every CDR3 protein. The sample lists hundreds of thousands of distinct CDR3 sequences, more than 9% occurring once. The data are from a study of T-cell reconstitution after alpha-beta-depleted transplantation in children. Study conclusions and caveats: Some patients' high day-60 TCRbeta diversity was traced to surviving recipient T cells and thymic progenitors. From newly produced T cells came most of the T-cell counts and diversity one year after transplant. The origin of alpha-beta T cells about two months after transplant was reportedly several hundred expanded graft clones.

Trimming shortened V by 5 bases and J by 2 bases, and 13 bases separated the two germline ends. CDR3 size: 14 residues. Germline lookup yields CDR1 SGHVS and CDR2 FQNEAQ. This rearrangement joins TRBV7-8 to TRBJ2-7; D is uncertain. The specimen comprised peripheral blood, sampled 180 days after TCRalphabeta/CD19-depleted stem cell transplant. The clonotype was recovered from a male patient between 2 and 10 years old who had a stem cell transplant for chronic granulomatous disease, so the T cells may come from the graft donor. This chain's CDR3 is CASSPATVTYEQYF. The DNA of the CDR3 is TGTGCCAGCAGCCCGGCAACAGTGACCTACGAGCAGTACTTC.